The sequence of this T cell receptor beta chain was determined in a study of healthy donors' naive CD4 and CD8 T cells. Germline V gene sequence: CDR1 SQVTM, CDR2 ANQGSEA. Trimming shortened V by 5 bases and J by 3 bases, and 11 bases separated the two germline ends. The CDR3 has 13 amino acids. Naive CD4+ cells were sorted as CD4+CD8-CD45RO-CD45RA+; naive CD8+ as CD8+CD4-CD45RA+CD27bright. Each TCR library used around 500 ng of total RNA and a linear amplification protocol. TCRdb re-called the reads through MiXCR, storing one row per CDR3 protein. The sample consists of around 180,000 distinct CDR3 sequences, about 76% of them appearing once.

Sample: naive CD4+ and CD8+ T cells sorted from blood, pooled from several donors. This clonotype originated in a pool of human donors in good health; the sample pools cells from several healthy donors. The rearrangement uses TRBV29-1 and TRBJ1-3, with a tentative D call TRBD1 (6 bases). This CDR3 is CSVLGQSGNTIYF. CDR3 DNA sequence: TGCAGCGTTCTTGGACAGAGTGGAAACACCATATATTTT.